This TCR beta chain was found in a study of T cells after yellow fever vaccination. Study-wide background: Preparation used SMART-Seq v4 Ultra Low Input for the low-cell-number fractions. The study's findings and limits: Although the secondary response was weaker, it peaked faster, at day 5 versus 15. CD4 and CD8 compartments shared a small share of clonotypes, likely from convergent recombination. Boosting was followed by the reappearance of most primary-vaccination clones (just under 97% CD4, under 90% CD8).

The length of the CDR3 is 21 residues. In germline, CDR1 is SGHRS, CDR2 YFSETQ. J was trimmed by 3 bases and V by 1 base; bases with no gene match: 24. This clonotype was recorded at least ten times. As yet, its antigen is unknown. MiXCR, applied by TCRdb to the 5' RACE reads, yields one record per CDR3 protein. The sample contains approximately 250,000 distinct CDR3 sequences, about 5.2% of which appear only once. This clonotype originated in a man aged 18 to 30 who received the YFV17D yellow fever vaccine. The source material was CD4+ T cells sorted from PBMCs, sampled on the day of the yellow fever booster vaccination. This rearrangement joins TRBV5-1 to TRBJ2-7; TRBD1 matches 8 bases. CDR3 protein: CASSLFDDRDRTHTPDYEQYV. As DNA, the CDR3 is TGCGCCAGCAGCTTGTTCGATGATAGGGACAGGACTCACACCCCTGACTACGAGCAGTACGTC.